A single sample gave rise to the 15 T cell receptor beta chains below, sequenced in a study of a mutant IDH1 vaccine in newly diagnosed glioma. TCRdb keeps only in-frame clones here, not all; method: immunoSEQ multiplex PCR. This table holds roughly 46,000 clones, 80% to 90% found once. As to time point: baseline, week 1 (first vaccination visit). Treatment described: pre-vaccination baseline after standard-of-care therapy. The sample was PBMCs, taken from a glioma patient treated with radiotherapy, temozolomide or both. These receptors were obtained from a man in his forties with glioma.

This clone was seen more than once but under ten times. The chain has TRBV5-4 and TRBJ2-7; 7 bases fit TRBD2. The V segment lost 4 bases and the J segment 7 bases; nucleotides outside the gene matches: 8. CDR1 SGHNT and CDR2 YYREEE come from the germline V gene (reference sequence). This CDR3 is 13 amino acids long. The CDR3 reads CASSGGWGGEQYF. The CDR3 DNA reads TGTGCCAGCAGCGGAGGGTGGGGGGGAGAGCAGTACTTC.

The CDR3 nucleotides are TGCAGCGTTGTGGATTGGGTTAAGAACACTGAAGCTTTCTTT. Its protein product is CSVVDWVKNTEAFF. The chain couples TRBV29-1 to TRBJ1-1; D unclear. The germline V gene encodes CDR1 SQVTM and CDR2 ANQGSEA. The CDR3 is 14 amino acids. Trimming left V 4 bases short and J 1 base short, with 13 bases between. Full variable domain (rest looked up from reference TRBV29-1 and TRBJ1-1): SAVISQKPSRDICQRGTSLTIQCQVDSQVTMMFWYRQQPGQSLTLIATANQGSEATYESGFVIDKFPISRPNLTFSTLTVSNMSPEDSSIYLCSVVDWVKNTEAFFGQGTRLTVV.

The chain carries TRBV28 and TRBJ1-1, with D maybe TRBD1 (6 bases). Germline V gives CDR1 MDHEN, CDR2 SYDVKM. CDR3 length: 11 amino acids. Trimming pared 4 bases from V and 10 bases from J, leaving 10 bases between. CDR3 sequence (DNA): TGTGCCAGCAGTTCAGGGGTAGGAGCTTTCTTT. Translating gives CASSSGVGAFF.

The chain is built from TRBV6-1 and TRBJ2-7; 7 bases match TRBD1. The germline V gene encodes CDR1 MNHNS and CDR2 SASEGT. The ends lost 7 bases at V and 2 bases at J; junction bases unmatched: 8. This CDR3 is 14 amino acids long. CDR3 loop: CASILTGLPYEQYF. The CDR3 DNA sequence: TGTGCCAGCATTCTGACAGGGTTACCCTACGAGCAGTACTTC.

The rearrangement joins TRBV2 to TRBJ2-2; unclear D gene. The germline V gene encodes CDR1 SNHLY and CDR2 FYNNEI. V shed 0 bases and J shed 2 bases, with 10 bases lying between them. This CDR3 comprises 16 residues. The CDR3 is CASSEARLANTGELFF. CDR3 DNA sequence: TGTGCCAGCAGTGAAGCGCGGCTCGCTAACACCGGGGAGCTGTTTTTT.

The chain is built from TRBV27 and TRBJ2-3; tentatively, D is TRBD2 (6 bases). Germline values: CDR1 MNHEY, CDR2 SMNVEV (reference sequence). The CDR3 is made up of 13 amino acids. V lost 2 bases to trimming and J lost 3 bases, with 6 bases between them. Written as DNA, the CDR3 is TGTGCCAGCAGTTTAGCGGGGACAGATACGCAGTATTTT. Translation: CASSLAGTDTQYF.

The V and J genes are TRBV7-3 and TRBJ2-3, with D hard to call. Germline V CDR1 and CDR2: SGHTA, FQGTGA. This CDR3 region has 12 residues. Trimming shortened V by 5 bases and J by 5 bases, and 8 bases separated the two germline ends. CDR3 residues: CASSRAGDTQYF. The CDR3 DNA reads TGTGCCAGCAGCCGTGCCGGAGATACGCAGTATTTT.

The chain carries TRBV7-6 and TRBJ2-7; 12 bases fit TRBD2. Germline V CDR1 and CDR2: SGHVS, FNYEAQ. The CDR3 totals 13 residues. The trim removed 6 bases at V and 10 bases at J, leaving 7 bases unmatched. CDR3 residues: CASRSGTSGLQYF. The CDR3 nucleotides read TGTGCCAGCAGGTCCGGGACTAGCGGGTTACAGTACTTC. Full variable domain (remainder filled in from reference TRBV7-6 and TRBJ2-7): GAGVSQSPRYKVTKRGQDVALRCDPISGHVSLYWYRQALGQGPEFLTYFNYEAQQDKSGLPNDRFSAERPEGSISTLTIQRTEQRDSAMYRCASRSGTSGLQYFGPGTRLTVT.

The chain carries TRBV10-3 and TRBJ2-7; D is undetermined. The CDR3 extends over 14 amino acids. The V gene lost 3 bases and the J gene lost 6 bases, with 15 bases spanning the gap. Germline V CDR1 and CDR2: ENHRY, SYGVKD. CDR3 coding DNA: TGTGCCATCAGTGAAGGAACAGTCCCAGTCGAGCAGTACTTC. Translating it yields CAISEGTVPVEQYF.

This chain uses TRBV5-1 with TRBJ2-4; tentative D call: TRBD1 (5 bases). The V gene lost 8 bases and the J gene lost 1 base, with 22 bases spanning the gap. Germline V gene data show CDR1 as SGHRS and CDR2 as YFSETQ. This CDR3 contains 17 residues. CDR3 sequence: CASAQGEFGWAKNIQYF. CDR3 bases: TGCGCCAGTGCGCAGGGCGAGTTCGGTTGGGCCAAAAACATTCAGTACTTC.

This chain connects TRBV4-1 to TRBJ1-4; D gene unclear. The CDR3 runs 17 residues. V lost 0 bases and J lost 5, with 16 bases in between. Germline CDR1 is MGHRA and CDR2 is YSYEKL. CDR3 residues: CASSQDNRVSVNEKLFF. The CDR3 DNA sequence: TGCGCCAGCAGCCAAGATAATCGGGTCAGTGTAAATGAAAAACTGTTTTTT.

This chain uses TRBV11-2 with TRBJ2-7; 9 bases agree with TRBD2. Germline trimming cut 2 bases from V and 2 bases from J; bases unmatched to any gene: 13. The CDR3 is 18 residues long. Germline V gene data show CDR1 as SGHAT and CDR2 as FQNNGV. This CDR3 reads CASSLRFSGLADAYEQYF. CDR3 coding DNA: TGTGCCAGCAGCTTAAGGTTCTCGGGACTAGCAGATGCCTACGAGCAGTACTTC.

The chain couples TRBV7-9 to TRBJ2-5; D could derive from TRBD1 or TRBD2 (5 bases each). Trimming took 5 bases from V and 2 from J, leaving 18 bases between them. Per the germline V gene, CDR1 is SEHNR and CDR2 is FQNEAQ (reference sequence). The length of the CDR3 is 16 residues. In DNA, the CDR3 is TGTGCCAGCAGCCAGACGGGGACGGTGACTCAAGAGACCCAGTACTTC. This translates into CASSQTGTVTQETQYF. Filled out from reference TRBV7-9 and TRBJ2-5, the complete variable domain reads DTGVSQNPRHKITKRGQNVTFRCDPISEHNRLYWYRQTLGQGPEFLTYFQNEAQLEKSRLLSDRFSAERPKGSFSTLEIQRTEQGDSAMYLCASSQTGTVTQETQYFGPGTRLLVL.

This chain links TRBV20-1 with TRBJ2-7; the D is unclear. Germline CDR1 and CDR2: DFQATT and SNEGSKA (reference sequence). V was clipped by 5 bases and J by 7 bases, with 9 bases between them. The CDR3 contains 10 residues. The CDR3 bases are TGCAGTGCTCAGAACCTGGAGCAGTACTTC. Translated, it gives CSAQNLEQYF.

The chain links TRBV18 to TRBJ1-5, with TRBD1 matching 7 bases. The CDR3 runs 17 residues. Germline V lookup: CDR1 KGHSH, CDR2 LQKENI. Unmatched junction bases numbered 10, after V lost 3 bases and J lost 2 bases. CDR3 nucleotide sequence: TGTGCCAGCTCACCGCTAAGTACAGGGGAAGGCAATCAGCCCCAGCATTTT. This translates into CASSPLSTGEGNQPQHF.